This TCR beta chain was obtained from a study of cytomegalovirus exposure and HLA in healthy donors. General study findings and limits: A list of 150 or so TCR beta chains associated with cytomegalovirus was given.

Per the germline V gene, CDR1 is MNHEY and CDR2 is SVGAGI. The V and J ends lost 0 bases and 1 base respectively, with 9 bases between them. This CDR3 region has 15 residues. This clone has just a few counts. The antigen remains unidentified. The data were produced by immunoSEQ multiplex PCR, yet TCRdb's version contains in-frame clones alone and is incomplete. This table holds about 140,000 clones, almost 85% found once. The sequence was collected from a woman aged 25 to 39 in good health and CMV-seronegative. The chain is built from TRBV6-5 and TRBJ2-5; possibly TRBD1 for D (6 bases). The sequencing input was PBMCs. In DNA form, the CDR3 reads TGTGCCAGCAGTTACTCAGGGGGTACCCAAGAGACCCAGTACTTC. Translated: CASSYSGGTQETQYF.